This T cell receptor (beta chain) derives from a study of T cells after yellow fever vaccination. Broader study findings: Researchers report a weaker secondary response that nonetheless peaked faster, day 5 versus 15. From the bulk population, abundant clonotypes could contaminate and appear within FACS-sorted repertoires.

Universal primer sites and UMIs were introduced during 5'RACE template-switching synthesis of TCR cDNA. Using its own MiXCR run on the 5' RACE reads, TCRdb lists one record per CDR3 protein. Of 300,000 to 400,000 distinct CDR3 sequences in the sample, about 8.3% were seen once. About this clonotype: What it recognizes is unknown.

The specimen comprised PBMCs, sampled about 41 days after the first yellow fever vaccination. The TCR comes from a man aged 18 to 29 who received the YFV17D yellow fever vaccine.

In DNA, the CDR3 is TGTGCCAGCAGTTACTCGGGGTATGTCTACAATGAGCAGTTCTTC. It codes for CASSYSGYVYNEQFF. The chain couples TRBV6-5 to TRBJ2-1; D is ambiguous. The germline gives CDR1 MNHEY, CDR2 SVGAGI. This CDR3 has 15 residues. V gave up 0 bases and J gave up 3 bases, with 9 bases separating them.